Below, 32 T cell receptor beta chains from the same sample are listed, as sequenced in a study of Graves' ophthalmopathy and Graves' hyperthyroidism. The TCR beta CDR3 regions underwent amplification from RNA transcripts. HTBI-primed RT-PCR formed the first round, and a multiplex PCR formed the second. TCRdb fed the multiplex PCR reads into MiXCR, producing one record per CDR3 protein. Here the sample spans around 22,000 distinct CDR3 sequences, about half being singletons. Sequencing was carried out using peripheral blood. The receptors shown here come from an adult woman with stable Graves' hyperthyroidism.

This clonotype was found many times. A junction end diverges from the germline sequence, so it may reflect a read error. The rearrangement uses TRBV12-3 or TRBV12-4 and TRBJ1-5; TRBD1 matches at 7 bases. The CDR3 extends over 13 amino acids. CDR3 nucleotide sequence: TGTGCCAGCACTTTACAGGGGAATCAGCCCCAGCATTTT. Amino acid sequence: CASTLQGNQPQHF.

This sequence joins TRBV6-4 and TRBJ2-7; 7 bases map to TRBD1. V was pared by 2 bases and J by 4 bases, with 2 bases of the junction left unmatched. Germline V gene sequence: CDR1 MRHNA, CDR2 SNTAGT. CDR3 length equals 13 residues. The CDR3 sequence is CASSDGTVYEQYF. The CDR3 DNA follows: TGTGCCAGCAGTGACGGGACAGTTTACGAGCAGTACTTC.

On this clonotype itself: This is likely a read error, given that the CDR3 carries no conserved phenylalanine or tryptophan at its end. The V and J genes are TRBV25-1 and TRBJ1-1, with a tentative D call TRBD1 (5 bases). The CDR3 loop spans 13 amino acids. Germline V gene lookup returns CDR1 MGHDK and CDR2 SYGVNS. V lost 2 bases, J lost 1 base, and 5 bases lay in between. CDR3 nucleotide sequence: TGTGCCAGCAGTGAAGGGGGGAACACTGAAGCTTTCTCT. Amino acid sequence: CASSEGGNTEAFS.

The rearrangement joins TRBV19 to TRBJ2-1, with D perhaps matching TRBD1 or TRBD2 (5 bases each). Germline V gene lookup returns CDR1 LNHDA and CDR2 SQIVND (reference sequence). The CDR3 runs 12 residues. Trimming pared 5 bases from V and 15 bases from J, leaving 17 bases between. The CDR3 reads CASSSSGTTLFF. Written as DNA, the CDR3 is TGTGCCAGTAGTTCCTCCGGGACCACGCTGTTCTTC.

The sample holds many counts of this clonotype. One base away lies a much larger clone, so this may be a sequencing read error. The chain employs TRBV12-3 or TRBV12-4 and TRBJ2-7; D is uncertain. V gave up 9 bases and J gave up 7 bases, with 19 bases separating them. The CDR3 has 13 amino acids. The CDR3 region is CASRPGSAEEQYF. In DNA form, the CDR3 reads TGTGCCAGTCGACCGGGCTCCGCTGAGGAGCAGTACTTC.

The sample holds many counts of this clonotype. The rearrangement joins TRBV30 to TRBJ2-1; 8 bases are a match to TRBD2. J lost 6 bases, V lost 2 bases, and 9 bases had no gene match. This CDR3 has 15 residues. The germline V gene encodes CDR1 GTSNPN and CDR2 SVGIG (reference sequence). CDR3 amino acids: CAWSSRERETNEQFF. CDR3 bases: TGTGCCTGGAGTTCCCGAGAGCGGGAGACCAATGAGCAGTTCTTC.

There are a few counts of this clonotype. The rearrangement links TRBV24-1 to TRBJ1-2, with 9 bases matching TRBD1. Per germline, CDR1 KGHDR and CDR2 SFDVKD. Trimming removed 5 bases from V and 7 bases from J; junction bases left unmatched: 4. This CDR3 has 13 amino acids. DNA for the CDR3: TGTGCCACCAGTGCACGACAGGGGGGTGGCTACACCTTC. The encoded protein is CATSARQGGGYTF.

The genes are TRBV25-1 and TRBJ2-3; 9 bases fit TRBD2. Germline CDR1 and CDR2: MGHDK and SYGVNS. There are 18 residues in the CDR3. V trimming: 4 bases; J trimming: 2 bases; junction bases outside the gene matches: 13. CDR3: CASSGVLAGGPNTDTQYF. CDR3 bases: TGTGCCAGCAGTGGCGTACTGGCGGGAGGGCCAAACACAGATACGCAGTATTTT.

Comments on this clonotype: This is likely a read error, given that the CDR3 carries no conserved phenylalanine or tryptophan at its end. It is unclear where the CDR3 begins or ends on the DNA, so no DNA is shown, and the CDR3 is as TCRdb lists it. This rearrangement joins TRBV19 to TRBJ1-1. The CDR3 spans 16 amino acids, including both terminal residues. Germline assignment: CDR1 LNHDA and CDR2 SQIVND (reference sequence). CDR3 loop: CASSLYTGPLRTEALL.

This clonotype was counted ten times or more. The rearrangement links TRBV28 to TRBJ2-7; D might be TRBD1 (6 bases). The CDR3 is made up of 14 amino acids. V was clipped by 6 bases and J by 3 bases, with 15 bases between them. Per germline, CDR1 MDHEN and CDR2 SYDVKM. CDR3 sequence reads: CASSFTNRDYEQYF. CDR3 DNA sequence: TGTGCCAGCAGCTTCACCAACAGGGACTACGAGCAGTACTTC.

The chain couples TRBV7-2 to TRBJ2-7, with 15 bases that match TRBD2. There are 17 residues in the CDR3. Looked up from germline, CDR1 is SGHTA and CDR2 is FQGNSA. V lost 6 bases, J lost 0 bases, and 6 bases stayed unmatched. The CDR3 DNA follows: TGTGCCAGCAGTTACGGGACTAGCGGGAGGAGCTCCTACGAGCAGTACTTC. It yields the protein CASSYGTSGRSSYEQYF.

Note on this clonotype: The junction departs from germline at one end; a sequencing error may be responsible. The chain recombines TRBV12-3 or TRBV12-4 with TRBJ1-1; D is uncertain. CDR3 length equals 14 residues. Here the CDR3 DNA reads TGTGCCAGCAGTTCCTCGGGAGTTAACACTGGAGCTTTCTTT. It specifies CASSSSGVNTGAFF.

This clonotype was counted many times. The CDR3 sequence: CASSLNPSGSSYNEQFF. DNA for the CDR3: TGTGCCAGCAGCTTAAATCCCAGCGGGAGCTCCTACAATGAGCAGTTCTTC. The V call is TRBV7-3, the J call TRBJ2-1; 8 bases line up with TRBD2. The germline V gene encodes CDR1 SGHTA and CDR2 FQGTGA. This CDR3 region has 17 residues. V lost 1 base to trimming and J lost 0 bases; unmatched junction nucleotides: 5.

The table lists this clonotype with many counts. The chain joins TRBV6-5 to TRBJ1-4, with 9 bases fitting TRBD1. The ends lost 2 bases at V and 9 bases at J; junction bases unmatched: 1. This CDR3 has 13 residues. Germline CDR1 and CDR2: MNHEY and SVGAGI. CDR3 nucleotides: TGTGCCAGCAGTTACGGACAGGGGAAAAAACTGTTTTTT. Translation: CASSYGQGKKLFF.

The gene calls are TRBV7-2 and TRBJ2-3; D remains unclear. Trimming removed 4 bases from V and 6 bases from J, with 14 bases in between. The CDR3 totals 14 residues. Germline V gene sequence: CDR1 SGHTA, CDR2 FQGNSA. The CDR3 DNA reads TGTGCCAGCAGCTCCCGCGCCTCGGCCGATACGCAGTATTTT. Its translation: CASSSRASADTQYF.

This clonotype rates as medium-sized. The chain links TRBV5-1 to TRBJ1-2; D gene uncertain. CDR1 and CDR2 from the germline V gene are SGHRS and YFSETQ. CDR3 length: 12 residues. V was pared by 4 bases and J by 3 bases, with 7 bases between. The CDR3 here is CASSAADYGYTF. The DNA for the CDR3 is TGCGCCAGCAGCGCGGCCGACTATGGCTACACCTTC.

The V and J genes are TRBV5-1 and TRBJ1-4; 11 nucleotides line up with TRBD1. The CDR3 loop spans 15 amino acids. V was pared by 6 bases and J by 7 bases, with 8 bases of the junction left unmatched. Germline CDR1 reads SGHRS; CDR2 reads YFSETQ. The CDR3 loop is CASNEMGQGGEKLFF. In DNA form, the CDR3 reads TGCGCCAGCAACGAAATGGGACAGGGGGGTGAAAAACTGTTTTTT.

In its sample, this clonotype was seen many times. The rearrangement joins TRBV7-8 to TRBJ1-2; D unclear. Trimming took 3 bases from V and 8 from J, leaving 13 bases between them. Germline V gene sequence: CDR1 SGHVS, CDR2 FQNEAQ. The CDR3 is 13 residues long. This chain's CDR3 is CASSLRTDYGYTF. CDR3 DNA sequence: TGTGCCAGCAGCTTGCGGACCGATTACGGCTACACCTTC.

Note on this clonotype: This likely comes from a read error, as the CDR3 has no conserved phenylalanine or tryptophan at its end. This chain connects TRBV6-4 to TRBJ1-5, with D possibly being TRBD2 (5 bases). The DNA end is a closer match to TRBJ2-3, so the J assignment may be wrong. CDR1 is MRHNA, CDR2 SNTAGT, per germline. The CDR3 length is 15 residues. CDR3 DNA sequence: TGTGCCGGCAGAAAGACACGGGATAGCAATCAGCCCCAGTATTCT. This sequence encodes CAGRKTRDSNQPQYS.

This clonotype appeared a few times. This could be a read error, since a much larger clone is one nucleotide away. The chain has TRBV28 and TRBJ2-5, with 9 bases aligning to TRBD2. The CDR3 covers 15 residues. From germline, CDR1 is MDHEN and CDR2 SYDVKM. V was pared by 4 bases and J by 5 bases, with 8 bases of the junction left unmatched. The CDR3 sequence: CASSSTSGAVETQYF. CDR3 nucleotides: TGTGCCAGCAGTTCGACTAGCGGCGCTGTGGAGACCCAGTACTTC.

This clonotype appeared many times. At one of its ends the junction is not consistent with the germline gene, which may arise from a read error. The rearrangement uses TRBV19 and TRBJ1-1; D is unresolved. Germline CDR1 and CDR2: LNHDA and SQIVND (reference sequence). The CDR3 contains 12 residues. The CDR3 spells CASSSRNTEAFF. CDR3 coding DNA: TGTGCCAGTAGTTCCCGGAACACTGAAGCCTTCTTT.

The chain recombines TRBV11-2 with TRBJ1-6, with 9 positions matching TRBD1. J was trimmed by 9 bases and V by 5 bases; bases with no gene match: 8. The V gene's germline CDR1 is SGHAT and CDR2 FQNNGV. The CDR3 runs 15 residues. The CDR3 loop is CASSQGTGRTSPLHF. CDR3 DNA sequence: TGTGCCAGCAGCCAGGGGACAGGGAGGACTTCACCCCTCCACTTT.

In this sample, this clonotype turned up many times. The chain links TRBV28 to TRBJ2-3; TRBD1 or TRBD2 may be the D gene (5 bases each). Germline values: CDR1 MDHEN, CDR2 SYDVKM. This CDR3 is 14 amino acids long. V lost 5 bases and J lost 2, with 11 bases in between. CDR3 in amino acids: CASSPGTNTDTQYF. The DNA of the CDR3 is TGTGCCAGCAGTCCCGGGACGAACACAGATACGCAGTATTTT.

CDR3 DNA sequence: TGTGCCAGCAGCTTTCGACTGAACAATGAGCAGTTCTTC. Residues: CASSFRLNNEQFF. The V call is TRBV14, the J call TRBJ2-1; D is ambiguous. Germline CDR1 and CDR2: SGHDN and FVKESK. The length of the CDR3 is 13 residues. V dropped 5 bases and J dropped 5 bases, with 10 bases sitting between them.

This clonotype was recorded at least ten times. A much larger clone differs from this one at a single base, so this may be a read error. V usage is TRBV7-2 and J usage is TRBJ2-5, with D unresolved. The CDR3 length is 12 residues. Looked up from germline, CDR1 is SGHTA and CDR2 is FQGNSA. V lost 5 bases and J lost 6, with 10 bases in between. This chain's CDR3 is CASSPNGKTQYF. In nucleotides, the CDR3 is TGTGCCAGCAGCCCGAATGGGAAGACCCAGTACTTC.

Comment on this clonotype: The CDR3 does not end in the conserved phenylalanine or tryptophan, so this is likely a read error. The chain has TRBV6-1 and TRBJ2-7; D is unresolved. In germline, CDR1 is MNHNS, CDR2 SASEGT. Trimming stripped 9 bases from V and 0 bases from J, with 18 bases between. The CDR3 has 15 amino acids. The CDR3 here is CARGHERATSYEQYI. Here the CDR3 DNA reads TGTGCCAGGGGCCACGAGCGAGCTACCTCCTACGAGCAGTACATC.

The chain uses TRBV27 and TRBJ2-7, with D unresolved. Germline values: CDR1 MNHEY, CDR2 SMNVEV (reference sequence). The CDR3 consists of 13 residues. The ends were cut back, 3 bases at V and 6 bases at J, with 12 bases in the middle. DNA of the CDR3: TGTGCCAGCAGTTTTAGAGTCGCCTGCGAGCAGTACTTC. This sequence encodes CASSFRVACEQYF.

The gene calls are TRBV7-9 and TRBJ2-7, with 12 positions matching TRBD2. Unmatched junction bases numbered 3, after V lost 3 bases and J lost 6 bases. The CDR3 is 14 residues long. Germline V gives CDR1 SEHNR, CDR2 FQNEAQ (reference sequence). CDR3 sequence reads: CASSFGLAGSEQYF. Here the CDR3 DNA reads TGTGCCAGCAGCTTTGGACTAGCGGGAAGCGAGCAGTACTTC.

The J gene is TRBJ2-5, the V gene TRBV10-3, with 13 bases lining up with TRBD2. V gave up 7 bases and J gave up 5 bases; unmatched junction bases: 13. Germline CDR1 is ENHRY and CDR2 is SYGVKD. The CDR3 is made up of 17 amino acids. The CDR3 bases are TGTGCCATCACCCTAAACCGACTAGCGGGAGGTCGGGAGACCCAGTACTTC. Translated, it gives CAITLNRLAGGRETQYF.

CDR3 nucleotide sequence: TGTGCCAGCAGCCCAGGGGAAAAACTGTTTTTT. It specifies CASSPGEKLFF. The J gene is TRBJ1-4, the V gene TRBV7-2; the D gene is possibly TRBD1 (5 bases). Trimming took 5 bases from V and 8 from J, leaving 6 bases between them. Germline V gene data show CDR1 as SGHTA and CDR2 as FQGNSA. This CDR3 has 11 residues.

This clonotype is labeled medium-sized (0.01 to 0.1%). The rearrangement joins TRBV15 to TRBJ2-1; 9 bases are a match to TRBD2. V was clipped by 2 bases and J by 7 bases; unmatched bases: 6. Germline assignment: CDR1 LNHNV and CDR2 YYDKDF (reference sequence). The CDR3 length is 15 residues. CDR3 sequence: CATSRRSSGSNEQFF. The CDR3 DNA sequence: TGTGCCACCAGCAGACGGAGTAGCGGGAGTAATGAGCAGTTCTTC.

The chain joins TRBV2 to TRBJ1-3; D ambiguous. The CDR3 covers 14 residues. Germline assignment: CDR1 SNHLY and CDR2 FYNNEI. Trimming pared 2 bases from V and 7 bases from J, leaving 12 bases between. The CDR3 DNA reads TGTGCCAGCAGTGAAAGTCACCTCATGAACACCATATATTTT. Residues: CASSESHLMNTIYF.